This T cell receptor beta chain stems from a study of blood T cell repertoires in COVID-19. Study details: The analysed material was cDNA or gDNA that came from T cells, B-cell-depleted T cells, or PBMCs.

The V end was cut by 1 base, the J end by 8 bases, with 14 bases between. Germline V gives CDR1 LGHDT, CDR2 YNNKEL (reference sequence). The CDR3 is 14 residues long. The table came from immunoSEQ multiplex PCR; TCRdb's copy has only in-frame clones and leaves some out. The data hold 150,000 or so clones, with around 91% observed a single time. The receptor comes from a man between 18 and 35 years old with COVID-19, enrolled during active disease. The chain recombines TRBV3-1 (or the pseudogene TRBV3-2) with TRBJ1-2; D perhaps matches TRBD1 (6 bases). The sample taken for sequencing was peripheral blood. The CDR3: CASSQGGQVVGYTF. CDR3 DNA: TGTGCCAGCAGCCAAGGGGGGCAGGTTGTAGGCTACACCTTC.